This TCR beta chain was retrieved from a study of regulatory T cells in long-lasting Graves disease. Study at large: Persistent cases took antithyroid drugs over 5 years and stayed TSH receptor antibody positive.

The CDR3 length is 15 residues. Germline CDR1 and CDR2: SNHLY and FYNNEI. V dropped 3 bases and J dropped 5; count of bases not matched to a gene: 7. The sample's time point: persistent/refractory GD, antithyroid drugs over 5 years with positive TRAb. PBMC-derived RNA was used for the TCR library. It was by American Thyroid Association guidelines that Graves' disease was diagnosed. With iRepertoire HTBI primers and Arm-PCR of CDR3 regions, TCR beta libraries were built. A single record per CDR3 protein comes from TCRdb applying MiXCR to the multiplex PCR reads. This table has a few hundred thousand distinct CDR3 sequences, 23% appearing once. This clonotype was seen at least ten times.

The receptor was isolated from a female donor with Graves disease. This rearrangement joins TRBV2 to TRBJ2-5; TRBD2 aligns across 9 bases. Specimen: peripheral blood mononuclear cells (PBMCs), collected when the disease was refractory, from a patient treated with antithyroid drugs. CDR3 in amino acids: CASSDGLAGSETQYF. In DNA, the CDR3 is TGTGCCAGCAGTGATGGTCTAGCGGGAAGTGAGACCCAGTACTTC.